These 18 T cell receptor beta chains came from one sample sequenced in a study of cytotoxic CD8 clonotypes in ibrutinib-treated CLL. Data came from immunoSEQ multiplex PCR; TCRdb stores just in-frame clones and leaves some out. The table includes 150,000 to 200,000 clones, 84% detected once. Here the sequenced sample was PBMCs, taken after 24 months of ibrutinib treatment. Source of these receptors: a human donor with chronic lymphocytic leukemia.

The chain is built from TRBV5-1 and TRBJ2-1; 9 bases map to TRBD1. Germline V gene sequence: CDR1 SGHRS, CDR2 YFSETQ. Unmatched junction bases numbered 8, after V lost 7 bases and J lost 6 bases. This CDR3 is 14 amino acids long. The chain's CDR3 is CASAPGTGPNEQFF. The CDR3, as DNA: TGCGCCAGCGCACCTGGGACAGGGCCCAATGAGCAGTTCTTC.

The V gene is TRBV9, the J gene TRBJ1-4; unclear D gene. V lost 0 bases and J lost 5, with 14 bases in between. This CDR3 contains 16 residues. CDR1 is SGDLS, CDR2 YYNGEE, per germline. CDR3 residues: CASSVATGLKNEKLFF. The CDR3 DNA is TGTGCCAGCAGCGTAGCTACCGGGTTGAAGAATGAAAAACTGTTTTTT.

The rearrangement joins TRBV7-3 to TRBJ2-3; perhaps TRBD1 as D (6 bases). There are 14 residues in the CDR3. Germline V gene data show CDR1 as SGHTA and CDR2 as FQGTGA. V was trimmed by 3 bases and J by 2 bases, leaving 9 bases between them. CDR3 sequence: CASSFGQITDTQYF. The CDR3 DNA reads as TGTGCCAGCAGCTTTGGACAGATCACAGATACGCAGTATTTT.

The chain links TRBV29-1 to TRBJ2-7; D uncertain. CDR3 length equals 12 residues. Trimming shortened V by 8 bases and J by 7 bases, and 18 bases separated the two germline ends. In germline, CDR1 is SQVTM, CDR2 ANQGSEA. The CDR3 loop is CSSTDSQLEQYF. Written as DNA, the CDR3 is TGCAGCTCAACAGATAGTCAGCTTGAGCAGTACTTC.

The chain recombines TRBV2 with TRBJ1-5; D unresolved. V was cut by 8 bases and J by 7 bases, with 18 bases left in between. The CDR3 runs to 14 residues. Germline V gene sequence: CDR1 SNHLY, CDR2 FYNNEI. The CDR3 DNA sequence: TGTGCCAGCCGGCCGGGGAGTCAAGGACAGCCCCAGCATTTT. It specifies CASRPGSQGQPQHF.

The gene calls are TRBV29-1 and TRBJ2-5; 9 bases are a match to TRBD2. The CDR3 consists of 13 residues. Germline V gene data show CDR1 as SQVTM and CDR2 as ANQGSEA. V was clipped by 3 bases and J by 4 bases; unmatched bases: 3. The CDR3 sequence is CSVERGGGETQYF. The CDR3 DNA reads TGCAGCGTTGAGCGGGGGGGCGGAGAGACCCAGTACTTC.

The chain has TRBV7-3 and TRBJ2-3, with 7 bases lining up with TRBD2. After removal of 5 bases from V and 1 base from J, the junction contained 3 bases not matched to a gene. The CDR3 spans 14 residues. Germline values: CDR1 SGHTA, CDR2 FQGTGA. CDR3 loop: CASSLAVGTDTQYF. In nucleotides, the CDR3 is TGTGCCAGCAGCCTAGCGGTCGGCACAGATACGCAGTATTTT.

Concerning this clone: In the same sample, other DNA sequences code for this CDR3. The chain has TRBV25-1 and TRBJ2-5; D uncertain. CDR3 size: 13 residues. The ends were cut back, 1 base at V and 2 bases at J, with 5 bases in the middle. CDR1 MGHDK and CDR2 SYGVNS come from the germline V gene. DNA of the CDR3: TGTGCCAGCAGTGAATCCCCACAAGAGACCCAGTACTTC. It yields the protein CASSESPQETQYF.

The J gene is TRBJ2-1, the V gene TRBV19, with TRBD2 matching over 14 bases. CDR1 and CDR2 (germline): LNHDA, SQIVND (reference sequence). J gave up 3 bases and V 6 bases, and 7 bases lay outside the gene matches. This CDR3 is built from 17 residues. Written as DNA, the CDR3 is TGTGCCAGTAGCCCCCGGGGACTAGCGGGGGACTACAATGAGCAGTTCTTC. This encodes CASSPRGLAGDYNEQFF.

The V call is TRBV6-5, the J call TRBJ1-3, with 7 bases fitting TRBD1. Germline V gene data show CDR1 as MNHEY and CDR2 as SVGAGI. The CDR3 consists of 14 residues. With 6 bases clipped from V and 2 bases from J, the junction kept 4 bases outside the gene matches. The CDR3 reads CASSRTGAGNTIYF. In DNA form, the CDR3 reads TGTGCCAGCAGCCGCACAGGGGCTGGAAACACCATATATTTT.

The chain links TRBV27 to TRBJ2-7, with a tentative D call TRBD1 (5 bases). Germline assignment: CDR1 MNHEY and CDR2 SMNVEV (reference sequence). The CDR3 contains 16 residues. The V end was cut by 4 bases, the J end by 5 bases, with 21 bases between. The CDR3 is CASSSPSQGLRNEQYF. The CDR3 DNA is TGTGCCAGCAGTTCCCCTAGTCAGGGTCTCAGGAACGAGCAGTACTTC.

The J gene is TRBJ2-1, the V gene TRBV6-5; 9 nucleotides match TRBD2. This CDR3 is 13 amino acids long. V shed 6 bases, J shed 7 bases, and the junction held 4 bases outside the gene matches. Germline V gene data show CDR1 as MNHEY and CDR2 as SVGAGI. The CDR3 sequence: CASSRAGGNEQFF. The CDR3 nucleotides are TGTGCCAGCAGCCGCGCGGGGGGGAATGAGCAGTTCTTC.

The chain carries TRBV4-1 and TRBJ2-3; the D is unclear. This CDR3 is 17 amino acids long. Germline values: CDR1 MGHRA, CDR2 YSYEKL. The V gene lost 0 bases and the J gene lost 2 bases, with 15 bases spanning the gap. CDR3 nucleotide sequence: TGCGCCAGCAGCCAAGATGGGTACAGCGCAGCCACAGATACGCAGTATTTT. Encoded protein: CASSQDGYSAATDTQYF.

V usage is TRBV9 and J usage is TRBJ2-7; perhaps D is TRBD1 or TRBD2 (5 bases each). Per germline, CDR1 SGDLS and CDR2 YYNGEE. Trimming took off 5 bases at V and 4 bases at J, with 22 bases between the two ends. The CDR3 runs 16 residues. In DNA, the CDR3 is TGTGCCAGCAGAATTCCCTGGGACCCCACTCCTTACGAGCAGTACTTC. Protein product: CASRIPWDPTPYEQYF.

The chain recombines TRBV13 with TRBJ1-3; D is uncertain. CDR1 PRHDT and CDR2 FYEKMQ come from the germline V gene (reference sequence). This CDR3 spans 16 amino acids. V lost 5 bases, J lost 2 bases, and 16 bases lay in between. CDR3 bases: TGTGCCAGCAGCCCGAACCCACAGATTACTGGAAACACCATATATTTT. This encodes CASSPNPQITGNTIYF.

The chain is built from TRBV19 and TRBJ2-7; D perhaps matches TRBD1 (6 bases). V lost 1 base and J lost 7, with 14 bases in between. This CDR3 contains 14 residues. Germline loops: CDR1 LNHDA, CDR2 SQIVND (reference sequence). The CDR3 loop is CASSIVRGSGEQYF. The CDR3 DNA sequence: TGTGCCAGTAGTATAGTCAGGGGCTCGGGGGAGCAGTACTTC.

The rearrangement links TRBV6-1 to TRBJ1-1, with D maybe TRBD1 (6 bases). Germline V gives CDR1 MNHNS, CDR2 SASEGT. The CDR3 consists of 15 residues. V dropped 6 bases and J dropped 1 base, with 15 bases sitting between them. CDR3 region: CASSIPSTGNTEAFF. The CDR3 DNA follows: TGTGCCAGCAGCATACCCTCGACAGGGAACACTGAAGCTTTCTTT.

This clone occurred a few times. J is TRBJ1-6 and V is TRBV6-1; D not resolved. Germline values: CDR1 MNHNS, CDR2 SASEGT. The length of the CDR3 is 14 residues. The V and J ends lost 4 bases and 5 bases respectively, with 9 bases between them. CDR3 in DNA: TGTGCCAGCAGTGGGGAGGGCGATAATTCACCCCTCCACTTT. Its translation is CASSGEGDNSPLHF.